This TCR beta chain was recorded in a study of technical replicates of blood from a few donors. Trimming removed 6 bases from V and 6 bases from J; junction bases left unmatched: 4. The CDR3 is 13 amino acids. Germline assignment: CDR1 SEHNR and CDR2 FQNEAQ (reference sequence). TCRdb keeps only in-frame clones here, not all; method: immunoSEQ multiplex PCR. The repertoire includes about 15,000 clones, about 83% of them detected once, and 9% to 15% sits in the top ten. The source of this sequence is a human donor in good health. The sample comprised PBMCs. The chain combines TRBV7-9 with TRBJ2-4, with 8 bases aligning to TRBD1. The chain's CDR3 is CASRSGQGNIQYF. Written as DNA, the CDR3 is TGTGCCAGCAGATCCGGACAGGGAAACATTCAGTACTTC. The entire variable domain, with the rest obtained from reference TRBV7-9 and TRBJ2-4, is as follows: DTGVSQNPRHKITKRGQNVTFRCDPISEHNRLYWYRQTLGQGPEFLTYFQNEAQLEKSRLLSDRFSAERPKGSFSTLEIQRTEQGDSAMYLCASRSGQGNIQYFGAGTRLSVL.